A selection of T cell receptor beta chains follows, all from one sample in a study of T-cell memory formation after mild COVID-19. Via MiXCR, TCRdb re-called the 5' RACE reads, giving one row per CDR3 protein. The table has roughly 180,000 distinct CDR3 sequences, 9.5% to 13% seen once. Sequencing input: PBMCs or a T cell subset sorted from them (not recorded which). All receptors come from a man younger than 30 who had mild COVID-19 (a few samples of this study predate the infection). Cell type and time point are not known. CDR3s include the opening cysteine and the closing phenylalanine or tryptophan. D genes are given only for firm matches. Where a row states a size, it is once, few, many or the class of an expanded clone; other rows omit it.

NA,NA,11,TRBJ2-7,TRBV20-1,CSAARPLEQYF,TGCAGTGCCGCCCGTCCCCTCGAGCAGTACTTC
NA,TRBD1,14,TRBJ1-2,TRBV7-2,CASSTTTGTYGYTF,TGTGCCAGCAGCACCACGACAGGGACCTATGGCTACACCTTC
NA,TRBD1,16,TRBJ1-4,TRBV5-1,CASSLRQGAGIGKLFF,TGCGCCAGCAGCTTACGACAGGGGGCAGGAATAGGAAAACTGTTTTTT
NA,TRBD1,14,TRBJ1-2,TRBV20-1,CSASAGQGTYGYTF,TGCAGTGCTAGTGCGGGACAGGGGACCTATGGCTACACCTTC
NA,NA,12,TRBJ1-4,TRBV5-5,CASSPDIGKLFF,TGTGCCAGCAGTCCGGATATTGGAAAACTGTTTTTT
NA,TRBD2,17,TRBJ2-3,TRBV12-3/TRBV12-4,CASSLAPLAGEADTQYF,TGTGCCAGCAGTTTAGCGCCCCTAGCGGGGGAGGCAGATACGCAGTATTTT
NA,NA,13,TRBJ1-1,TRBV5-1,CASSLSGSPEAFF,TGCGCCAGCAGCTTGTCAGGGTCGCCCGAAGCTTTCTTT
many,NA,13,TRBJ2-7,TRBV11-1,CASSWRSSYEQYF,TGTGCCAGCAGCTGGCGGAGCTCCTACGAGCAGTACTTC
NA,TRBD2,15,TRBJ2-7,TRBV2,CASSERGLAGGTQYF,TGTGCCAGCAGTGAACGGGGACTAGCGGGGGGTACGCAGTACTTC
few,NA,11,TRBJ2-7,TRBV5-6,CASTLGGEQYF,TGTGCCAGCACCCTGGGGGGCGAGCAGTACTTC
NA,NA,15,TRBJ1-2,TRBV12-3/TRBV12-4,CASRREEQVLYGYTF,TGTGCCAGCAGGAGGGAGGAACAGGTCCTCTATGGCTACACCTTC
few,NA,13,TRBJ2-1,TRBV2,CASSDRQYNEQFF,TGTGCCAGCAGTGACCGGCAGTACAATGAGCAGTTCTTC
NA,NA,12,TRBJ1-4,TRBV6-5,CASSSGGEKLFF,TGTGCCAGCAGTTCGGGCGGCGAAAAACTGTTTTTT
NA,NA,15,TRBJ2-3,TRBV4-3,CASSPRGGGAHTQYF,TGCGCCAGCAGCCCCCGCGGAGGGGGGGCGCATACGCAGTATTTT
NA,NA,14,TRBJ2-3,TRBV5-1,CASRFGEGTDTQYF,TGCGCCAGCAGGTTCGGGGAAGGCACAGATACGCAGTATTTT
few,TRBD1,15,TRBJ1-2,TRBV11-2,CASSPDRATNYGYTF,TGTGCCAGCAGCCCCGACAGGGCAACTAACTATGGCTACACCTTC
NA,TRBD1,17,TRBJ1-6,TRBV7-2,CASSLGTGAPFISPLHF,TGTGCCAGCAGCTTAGGGACAGGGGCCCCCTTTATATCACCCCTCCACTTT
few,NA,11,TRBJ2-5,TRBV9,CASSVDETQYF,TGTGCCAGCAGCGTCGACGAGACCCAGTACTTC
NA,NA,18,TRBJ2-1,TRBV5-4,CASSHSGRGLSSYNEQFF,TGTGCCAGCAGCCACTCGGGGCGGGGGCTGAGCTCCTACAATGAGCAGTTCTTC
many,NA,11,TRBJ1-4,TRBV7-6,CASSTNEKLFF,TGTGCCAGCAGCACTAATGAAAAACTGTTTTTT
NA,TRBD1,19,TRBJ2-6,TRBV5-1,CASSLSSGTGVSGANVLTF,TGCGCCAGCAGCTTGTCATCGGGGACAGGTGTCTCTGGGGCCAACGTCCTGACTTTC
once,NA,16,TRBJ1-2,TRBV5-1,CASSLSGAVANYGYTF,TGCGCCAGCAGCTTGAGCGGGGCCGTCGCTAACTATGGCTACACCTTC
NA,TRBD1,15,TRBJ1-2,TRBV5-6,CASSRGQLLGYGYTF,TGTGCCAGCAGCAGGGGACAGCTACTCGGGTATGGCTACACCTTC
many,NA,12,TRBJ2-3,TRBV6-6,CASRVTADTQYF,TGTGCCAGCAGGGTGACAGCAGATACGCAGTATTTT
NA,NA,13,TRBJ1-6,TRBV10-3,CAISEQDFSPLHF,TGTGCCATCAGTGAGCAGGACTTTTCACCCCTCCACTTT
NA,NA,15,TRBJ1-1,TRBV21-1,CASRALGMGNTEAFF,TGTGCCAGCAGAGCGCTGGGTATGGGGAACACTGAAGCTTTCTTT
NA,NA,14,TRBJ1-6,TRBV6-5,CASSYRQPNSPLHF,TGTGCCAGCAGTTACCGGCAGCCAAATTCACCCCTCCACTTT
NA,NA,16,TRBJ2-3,TRBV4-3,CASSQDFDSQGDTQYF,TGCGCCAGCAGCCAAGATTTTGACAGCCAGGGAGATACGCAGTATTTT
many,TRBD1,14,TRBJ2-3,TRBV6-6,CASGLTGTGSGQYF,TGTGCCAGCGGACTCACCGGGACAGGGAGTGGGCAGTATTTT